These T cell receptor beta chains were read from a single sample in a study of T cell changes during pregnancy in multiple sclerosis. Sequencing was performed with immunoSEQ multiplex PCR; in TCRdb, only in-frame clones are kept and a portion is missing. Of nearly 110,000 clones in the sample, about nine tenths were seen once. This sample comprised peripheral blood, obtained after pregnancy. The receptor source for this set is a female donor with multiple sclerosis, enrolled in a pregnancy study. Both conserved end residues are part of each CDR3. A D gene is named only where the DNA matches it firmly.

J: TRBJ1-6; D: .; V: TRBV9; CDR3: CASSVAETATYTNSPLHF; DNA: TGTGCCAGCAGCGTAGCCGAGACAGCCACCTATACGAATTCACCCCTCCACTTT
J: TRBJ2-7; D: TRBD1; V: TRBV2; CDR3: CARGTGTPYEQYF; DNA: TGTGCCAGGGGGACAGGGACCCCCTACGAGCAGTACTTC
J: TRBJ2-5; D: TRBD2; V: TRBV5-4; CDR3: CASSSRGLAGGREETQYF; DNA: TGTGCCAGCAGCTCCCGGGGGCTAGCGGGGGGGCGGGAAGAGACCCAGTACTTC
J: TRBJ2-5; D: .; V: TRBV2; CDR3: CASSVLEEYYEKQETQYF; DNA: TGTGCCAGCAGTGTTTTGGAGGAGTACTACGAAAAACAAGAGACCCAGTACTTC
J: TRBJ2-7; D: TRBD1; V: TRBV5-1; CDR3: CASSTGQGTGEQYF; DNA: TGCGCCAGCAGCACGGGACAGGGTACGGGGGAGCAGTACTTC
J: TRBJ1-3; D: .; V: TRBV2; CDR3: CASSNRDSGNTIYF; DNA: TGTGCCAGCAGTAACAGGGACTCTGGAAACACCATATATTTT
J: TRBJ1-2; D: TRBD1; V: TRBV29-1; CDR3: CSVGTGDYGYTF; DNA: TGCAGCGTCGGGACAGGGGACTACGGCTACACCTTC
J: TRBJ2-2; D: .; V: TRBV27; CDR3: CASSPRDSFTGELFF; DNA: TGTGCCAGCAGTCCTCGCGACAGCTTCACCGGGGAGCTGTTTTTT
J: TRBJ2-1; D: TRBD2; V: TRBV9; CDR3: CASSGASGNNEQFF; DNA: TGTGCCAGCAGCGGGGCTAGCGGCAACAATGAGCAGTTCTTC
J: TRBJ2-3; D: .; V: TRBV11-2; CDR3: CASSLEGQPSTDTQYF; DNA: TGTGCCAGCAGCTTAGAGGGGCAACCTAGCACAGATACGCAGTATTTT
J: TRBJ2-2; D: TRBD1; V: TRBV9; CDR3: CASSVAGQVLTGELFF; DNA: TGTGCCAGCAGCGTAGCGGGACAGGTCTTGACCGGGGAGCTGTTTTTT
J: TRBJ1-3; D: TRBD1; V: TRBV19; CDR3: CASSPRQGPYSGNTIYF; DNA: TGTGCCAGTAGTCCCCGACAGGGGCCTTACTCTGGAAACACCATATATTTT